This TCR beta chain was identified in a study of T cells in women clearing cervical HPV infection. Across the study: HLA type stays a possible confounder, typing being limited.

About this clone itself: The read stops 3 residues short of the end of the CDR3; the missing end is completed from the germline J gene.

Method: immunoSEQ multiplex PCR; TCRdb's copy keeps in-frame clones and lacks some. There are about 39,000 clones in the sample, with 4.8% held by the top ten. The CDR3 is made up of 15 amino acids. Germline CDR1 is LGHNT and CDR2 is FRNRAP. Trimming shortened V by 0 bases and J by 2 bases, and 8 bases separated the two germline ends. This sequence originates from a woman between 18 and 69 years old with a cervical HPV16 infection that either progressed to CIN3+ or cleared (not recorded which). This chain joins TRBV12-5 and TRBJ1-5; D is perhaps TRBD1 (5 bases). The sample consisted of blood buffy coat. CDR3 in amino acids: CASGLVPGGNQPQHF. The covered CDR3 bases are TGTGCTAGTGGTTTGGTGCCGGGGGGCAATCAGCCC.